These 16 T cell receptor beta chains share one sample of origin, sequenced in a study of shared clonotypes between healthy human individuals. Sequenced by immunoSEQ multiplex PCR; TCRdb stores in-frame clones only, minus some. The data show more than 2,000,000 clones, approximately 92% seen once. The sample comprised naive CD4+ T cells sorted from blood. Subset given: CD45RA+ positively selected. Every receptor here comes from a man aged 18 to 30 in good health.

The chain is built from TRBV28 and TRBJ1-2, with D possibly TRBD1 on 6 matching bases. The CDR3 sequence is 15 residues long. V lost 7 bases and J 6 bases, leaving 21 bases between the germline ends. In germline, CDR1 is MDHEN, CDR2 SYDVKM. CDR3 region: CASTLGGGRHDGYTF. The CDR3 coding sequence is TGTGCCAGCACCCTAGGCGGGGGCCGTCATGATGGCTACACCTTC.

The CDR3 DNA sequence: TGTGCCAGCTCATTTACAGGGGCGGGAAACACCATATATTTT. As protein: CASSFTGAGNTIYF. The rearrangement joins TRBV25-1 to TRBJ1-3; 7 bases line up with TRBD1. With V trimmed by 8 bases and J by 4 bases, 8 bases remained unmatched. The CDR3 totals 14 residues. Germline CDR1 MGHDK, CDR2 SYGVNS.

This clone was recorded only once. This chain joins TRBV21-1 and TRBJ1-6; TRBD1 reflects the table's D call only, with no check against the DNA. TRBV21-1 is deemed a pseudogene. There are 19 residues in the CDR3. The CDR3 sequence: CASSKAGTGGFGENSPLHF. In nucleotides, the CDR3 is TGTGCCAGCAGCAAAGCTGGGACAGGGGGCTTCGGTGAAAATTCACCCCTCCACTTT.

J is TRBJ1-6 and V is TRBV4-1; 7 bases align to TRBD1. The germline V gene encodes CDR1 MGHRA and CDR2 YSYEKL. J lost 6 bases, V lost 2 bases, and 7 bases had no gene match. The CDR3 loop spans 16 amino acids. Here the CDR3 DNA reads TGCGCCAGCAGCCAACGGGACAGTCGACTTAATTCACCCCTCCACTTT. Residues: CASSQRDSRLNSPLHF.

Details on this clone: Other DNA sequences in the same sample also yield this CDR3. This chain links TRBV18 with TRBJ2-7; 13 nucleotides match TRBD2. CDR1 is KGHSH, CDR2 LQKENI, per germline. The length of the CDR3 is 16 residues. Unmatched junction bases numbered 3, after V lost 2 bases and J lost 2 bases. Written as DNA, the CDR3 is TGTGCCAGCTCACCAGGACTAGCGGGAGCGGCCTACGAGCAGTACTTC. Its protein product is CASSPGLAGAAYEQYF. Combining the CDR3 with reference TRBV18 and TRBJ2-7 gives the whole variable domain NAGVMQNPRHLVRRRGQEARLRCSPMKGHSHVYWYRQLPEEGLKFMVYLQKENIIDESGMPKERFSAEFPKEGPSILRIQQVVRGDSAAYFCASSPGLAGAAYEQYFGPGTRLTVT.

This clone appeared once. The chain is built from TRBV29-1 and TRBJ2-7, with D unclear. V lost 7 bases and J lost 3, with 10 bases in between. The CDR3 consists of 11 residues. Germline lookup yields CDR1 SQVTM and CDR2 ANQGSEA. In nucleotides, the CDR3 is TGCAGCGCTACAGACTTCTACGAGCAGTACTTC. Translating it yields CSATDFYEQYF.

This clone was detected only once. CDR3 sequence reads: CASSGTIQETQYF. The DNA of the CDR3 is TGTGCCAGCTCCGGGACCATACAAGAGACCCAGTACTTC. V is TRBV18 and J is TRBJ2-5; D could derive from TRBD1 or TRBD2 (5 bases each). The germline V and J ends were trimmed by 6 bases and 2 bases, with 10 bases remaining between them. Germline V lookup: CDR1 KGHSH, CDR2 LQKENI. This CDR3 region has 13 residues.

Worth noting for this clone: In the same sample, other DNA sequences code for this CDR3. The J gene is TRBJ2-7, the V gene TRBV6-1; TRBD1 matches at 9 bases. The CDR3 spans 15 residues. The V gene's germline CDR1 is MNHNS and CDR2 SASEGT. The ends lost 0 bases at V and 2 bases at J; junction bases unmatched: 2. The CDR3 region is CASSEAGTGPYEQYF. CDR3 nucleotide sequence: TGTGCCAGCAGTGAAGCGGGGACAGGGCCCTACGAGCAGTACTTC.

This clone was seen only a few times. V is TRBV11-2 and J is TRBJ1-1; D perhaps matches TRBD1 (6 bases). Germline V gene data show CDR1 as SGHAT and CDR2 as FQNNGV. The V end lost 5 bases, the J end lost 11 bases, and 12 bases lay between the germline ends. The CDR3 is made up of 11 amino acids. The DNA for the CDR3 is TGTGCCAGCAGCGCCGGGACACGGGCTTTCTTT. This translates into CASSAGTRAFF.

This clone has only one observation. The same CDR3 can be traced to other DNA sequences in this sample. The V and J genes are TRBV29-1 and TRBJ1-2; D remains unclear. The CDR3 is 11 amino acids. Germline lookup yields CDR1 SQVTM and CDR2 ANQGSEA. V shed 4 bases and J shed 2 bases, with 5 bases lying between them. CDR3 sequence reads: CSVGGNYGYTF. CDR3 nucleotides: TGCAGCGTTGGTGGGAACTATGGCTACACCTTC.

V and J are TRBV25-1 and TRBJ1-5; D not resolved. Germline lookup yields CDR1 MGHDK and CDR2 SYGVNS. Trimming stripped 2 bases from V and 0 bases from J, with 5 bases between. This CDR3 has 14 amino acids. This CDR3 is CASSEDYSNQPQHF. The CDR3 DNA reads TGTGCCAGCAGTGAAGACTATAGCAATCAGCCCCAGCATTTT.

This clone appeared a few times. The rearrangement joins TRBV2 to TRBJ2-2; unclear D gene. V gave up 3 bases and J gave up 13 bases, with 12 bases separating them. Germline assignment: CDR1 SNHLY and CDR2 FYNNEI. This CDR3 comprises 12 residues. CDR3 sequence reads: CASSEWASGLFF. In DNA form, the CDR3 reads TGTGCCAGCAGTGAGTGGGCGAGTGGGCTGTTTTTT.

This sequence joins TRBV19 and TRBJ2-2; no definite D call. The CDR3 sequence is 15 residues long. Trimming left V 3 bases short and J 2 bases short, with 10 bases between. Per the germline V gene, CDR1 is LNHDA and CDR2 is SQIVND (reference sequence). The DNA of the CDR3 is TGTGCCAGTAGTATTTCGGCAGCCAACACCGGGGAGCTGTTTTTT. Translating it yields CASSISAANTGELFF.

The chain links TRBV14 to TRBJ2-7; D perhaps matches TRBD1 (5 bases). The CDR3 spans 14 residues. V was pared by 3 bases and J by 2 bases, with 11 bases between. Germline assignment: CDR1 SGHDN and CDR2 FVKESK. For the CDR3, the DNA is TGTGCCAGCAGCCAGTTGCAGGGCCCCTACGAGCAGTACTTC. This gives the protein CASSQLQGPYEQYF.

The rearrangement uses TRBV5-1 and TRBJ2-7; 11 nucleotides match TRBD2. Trimming cost V 1 base and J 2 bases; bases outside gene matches: 8. Germline assignment: CDR1 SGHRS and CDR2 YFSETQ. CDR3 length: 17 amino acids. DNA of the CDR3: TGCGCCAGCAGCTTGACTAGCGGGAGCTTTGCGGCCTACGAGCAGTACTTC. Translating it yields CASSLTSGSFAAYEQYF. The full variable domain, its missing parts supplied by reference TRBV5-1 and TRBJ2-7, is KAGVTQTPRYLIKTRGQQVTLSCSPISGHRSVSWYQQTPGQGLQFLFEYFSETQRNKGNFPGRFSGRQFSNSRSEMNVSTLELGDSALYLCASSLTSGSFAAYEQYFGPGTRLTVT.

The chain joins TRBV5-1 to TRBJ2-4; D may be TRBD1 (6 bases). V was cut by 3 bases and J by 4 bases, with 11 bases left in between. This CDR3 contains 14 residues. Germline assignment: CDR1 SGHRS and CDR2 YFSETQ. The CDR3 loop is CASSSSGAKNIQYF. CDR3 nucleotides: TGCGCCAGCAGCTCCTCAGGGGCTAAAAACATTCAGTACTTC. Combining the CDR3 with reference TRBV5-1 and TRBJ2-4 gives the whole variable domain KAGVTQTPRYLIKTRGQQVTLSCSPISGHRSVSWYQQTPGQGLQFLFEYFSETQRNKGNFPGRFSGRQFSNSRSEMNVSTLELGDSALYLCASSSSGAKNIQYFGAGTRLSVL.